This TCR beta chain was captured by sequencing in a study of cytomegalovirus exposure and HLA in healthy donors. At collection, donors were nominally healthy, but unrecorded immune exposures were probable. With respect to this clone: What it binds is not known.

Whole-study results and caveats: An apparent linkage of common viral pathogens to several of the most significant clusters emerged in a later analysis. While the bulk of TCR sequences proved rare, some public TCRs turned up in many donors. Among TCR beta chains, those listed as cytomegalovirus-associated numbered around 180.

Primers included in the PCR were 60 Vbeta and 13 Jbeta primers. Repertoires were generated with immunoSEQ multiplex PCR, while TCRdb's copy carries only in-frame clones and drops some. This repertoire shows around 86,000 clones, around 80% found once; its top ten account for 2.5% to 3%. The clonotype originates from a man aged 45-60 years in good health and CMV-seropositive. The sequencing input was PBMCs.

The CDR3 is CASSQGLAGGNEQFF. The CDR3 nucleotides are TGTGCCAGCAGCCAGGGACTAGCGGGAGGCAATGAGCAGTTCTTC. The rearrangement joins TRBV4-2 to TRBJ2-1; TRBD2 aligns across 15 bases. V lost 3 bases, J lost 6 bases, and 0 bases stayed unmatched. Germline CDR1 LGHNA, CDR2 YNFKEQ. The CDR3 is made up of 15 amino acids.